The next 19 T cell receptor beta chains were all read from a single sample in a study of T cell responses to AZD1222 COVID-19 vaccine. Sequenced by immunoSEQ multiplex PCR; TCRdb stores in-frame clones only, minus some. Of about 110,000 clones in the sample, around 90% were seen once. This specimen was peripheral blood, taken on day 0 of AZD1222 vaccination. These receptors came from an adult in good health.

The V and J genes are TRBV5-1 and TRBJ1-1; D is unclear. Trimming removed 5 bases from V and 4 bases from J, with 18 bases in between. This CDR3 contains 15 residues. Looked up from germline, CDR1 is SGHRS and CDR2 is YFSETQ. CDR3 coding DNA: TGCGCCAGCAGTTTCGACGGGCGGGGATTCACTGAAGCTTTCTTT. This sequence encodes CASSFDGRGFTEAFF.

This chain links TRBV18 with TRBJ2-7, with unresolved D. The CDR3 length is 13 residues. Germline CDR1 and CDR2: KGHSH and LQKENI. V was clipped by 9 bases and J by 5 bases, with 17 bases between them. The CDR3 DNA reads as TGTGCCAGTAGCTTGTACCCATCTAACGAGCAGTACTTC. Amino acids: CASSLYPSNEQYF. Combining the CDR3 with reference TRBV18 and TRBJ2-7 gives the whole variable domain NAGVMQNPRHLVRRRGQEARLRCSPMKGHSHVYWYRQLPEEGLKFMVYLQKENIIDESGMPKERFSAEFPKEGPSILRIQQVVRGDSAAYFCASSLYPSNEQYFGPGTRLTVT.

Concerning this clone itself: The junction departs from the called germline gene at one end, perhaps through a read error. This sequence joins TRBV5-1 and TRBJ1-4; 7 bases agree with TRBD1. The CDR3 loop spans 21 amino acids. Germline V CDR1 and CDR2: SGHRS, YFSETQ. This CDR3 is CACSFRQGESGTFATNEKLFF. The CDR3 coding sequence is TGCGCCTGCAGCTTTAGACAGGGCGAGTCCGGGACCTTCGCAACTAATGAAAAACTGTTTTTT.

This chain uses TRBV7-9 with TRBJ1-6, with 7 bases matching TRBD1. J was trimmed by 7 bases and V by 3 bases; bases with no gene match: 3. CDR1 is SEHNR, CDR2 FQNEAQ, per germline (reference sequence). This CDR3 spans 14 amino acids. This chain's CDR3 is CASSFGQENSPLHF. CDR3 nucleotide sequence: TGTGCCAGCAGCTTCGGACAGGAGAATTCACCCCTCCACTTT.

V and J are TRBV5-6 and TRBJ1-6; 8 bases fit TRBD1. Germline V gene data show CDR1 as SGHDT and CDR2 as YYEEEE. V trimming: 2 bases; J trimming: 7 bases; junction bases outside the gene matches: 2. The CDR3 runs 14 residues. The CDR3 region has the DNA TGTGCCAGCAGCTTTCGGACAGGGAATTCACCCCTCCACTTT. Its translation: CASSFRTGNSPLHF.

This clone was seen a few times. The gene calls are TRBV18 and TRBJ2-4, with D maybe TRBD1 (6 bases). This CDR3 is built from 14 residues. The germline gives CDR1 KGHSH, CDR2 LQKENI. V shed 4 bases and J shed 9 bases, with 16 bases lying between them. The CDR3 loop is CASSREGVGGIQYF. In DNA form, the CDR3 reads TGTGCCAGCTCACGCGAGGGGGTCGGTGGCATTCAGTACTTC.

This chain connects TRBV18 to TRBJ2-5, with 11 bases identical to TRBD1. The germline V gene has CDR1 KGHSH and CDR2 LQKENI. This CDR3 spans 18 amino acids. The trim removed 0 bases at V and 1 base at J, leaving 7 bases unmatched. The CDR3 DNA reads as TGTGCCAGCTCACCACCGAGGGGACAGGGGGATGCCCAAGAGACCCAGTACTTC. Protein product: CASSPPRGQGDAQETQYF.

The chain uses TRBV6-2 or TRBV6-3 and TRBJ1-1; 9 positions agree with TRBD1. The CDR3 has 16 residues. Per germline, CDR1 MNHEY and CDR2 SVGEGT. V trimming: 5 bases; J trimming: 0 bases; junction bases outside the gene matches: 7. The CDR3 sequence: CASSTGQGSLNTEAFF. The CDR3 region has the DNA TGTGCCAGCAGTACGGGACAGGGAAGTTTGAACACTGAAGCTTTCTTT.

The rearrangement links TRBV6-2 or TRBV6-3 to TRBJ2-1, with D tentatively TRBD2 (6 bases). Germline values: CDR1 MNHEY, CDR2 SVGEGT. The CDR3 length is 13 residues. V lost 0 bases, J lost 6 bases, and 6 bases lay in between. The CDR3 nucleotides read TGTGCCAGCAGTTACTCGGGACTCAATGAGCAGTTCTTC. Its protein is CASSYSGLNEQFF.

This chain links TRBV7-2 with TRBJ2-1, with D uncertain. Germline V gene data show CDR1 as SGHTA and CDR2 as FQGNSA. This CDR3 region has 13 residues. V was clipped by 5 bases and J by 0 bases, with 5 bases between them. CDR3 sequence: CASSRRSYNEQFF. CDR3 coding DNA: TGTGCCAGCAGCCGCCGCTCCTACAATGAGCAGTTCTTC.

The rearrangement joins TRBV7-3 to TRBJ2-7, with D perhaps TRBD1 or TRBD2 (5 bases each). This CDR3 contains 15 residues. V lost 3 bases and J lost 2, with 14 bases in between. CDR1 is SGHTA, CDR2 FQGTGA, per germline. CDR3 nucleotide sequence: TGTGCCAGCAGCTTCAGTTCAGGGACGGCCTACGAGCAGTACTTC. It is translated as CASSFSSGTAYEQYF.

The chain is built from TRBV12-3 or TRBV12-4 and TRBJ1-2, with TRBD1 identical over 7 bases. V lost 6 bases, J lost 2 bases, and 3 bases stayed unmatched. The CDR3 has 13 residues. For the CDR3, the DNA is TGTGCCAGCAGGGAGGGACAGAACTATGGCTACACCTTC. It specifies CASREGQNYGYTF.

The J gene is TRBJ1-1, the V gene TRBV10-3; D gene uncertain. Trimming shortened V by 6 bases and J by 6 bases, and 8 bases separated the two germline ends. CDR3 length: 11 residues. Germline CDR1 ENHRY, CDR2 SYGVKD. The CDR3 reads CAISPGAEAFF. In nucleotides, the CDR3 is TGTGCCATCAGCCCGGGAGCTGAAGCTTTCTTT.

The chain links TRBV4-3 to TRBJ1-1, with a possible D match to TRBD1 (5 bases). V was cut by 2 bases and J by 5 bases, with 9 bases left in between. The CDR3 length is 13 residues. The germline gives CDR1 LGHNA, CDR2 YSLEER. The CDR3 sequence: CASSQHRRTEAFF. CDR3 DNA sequence: TGCGCCAGCAGCCAACACAGGAGGACTGAAGCTTTCTTT.

This clone has only one observation. The chain joins TRBV6-5 to TRBJ2-7; 10 bases align to TRBD2. Germline V gene data show CDR1 as MNHEY and CDR2 as SVGAGI. The J segment lost 2 bases and the V segment lost 6 bases, leaving 4 bases of the junction unmatched. CDR3 length equals 14 residues. This chain's CDR3 is CASRTTSGAYEQYF. The CDR3 nucleotides are TGTGCCAGCAGAACTACTAGCGGGGCCTACGAGCAGTACTTC.

The rearrangement joins TRBV27 to TRBJ2-2, with D unclear. The germline CDR1 and CDR2 sequences are MNHEY and SMNVEV (reference sequence). V was trimmed by 6 bases and J by 1 base, leaving 6 bases between them. The length of the CDR3 is 13 residues. CDR3: CASSGENTGELFF. In DNA form, the CDR3 reads TGTGCCAGCAGCGGTGAGAACACCGGGGAGCTGTTTTTT.

The chain employs TRBV3-1 (or the pseudogene TRBV3-2) and TRBJ1-1; 9 positions agree with TRBD1. CDR1 and CDR2 from the germline V gene are LGHDT and YNNKEL (reference sequence). The J segment lost 6 bases and the V segment lost 4 bases, leaving 9 bases of the junction unmatched. The CDR3 spans 15 residues. The CDR3 sequence is CASSPRDRVVPEAFF. In DNA, the CDR3 is TGTGCCAGCAGCCCCCGGGACAGGGTGGTCCCTGAAGCTTTCTTT.

This chain links TRBV7-6 with TRBJ2-3; TRBD2 aligns across 11 bases. Germline CDR1 and CDR2: SGHVS and FNYEAQ. V was clipped by 5 bases and J by 5 bases; unmatched bases: 12. The CDR3 runs 17 residues. CDR3 sequence (DNA): TGTGCCAGCAGCCCGACTCATACTAGCGGGAGCCTAGATACGCAGTATTTT. Its translation: CASSPTHTSGSLDTQYF.

The genes are TRBV29-1 and TRBJ2-1; 9 positions match TRBD2. The germline CDR1 and CDR2 sequences are SQVTM and ANQGSEA. The CDR3 spans 15 residues. The trim removed 6 bases at V and 7 bases at J, leaving 13 bases unmatched. The CDR3 is CSVAVLAGIGNEQFF. CDR3 DNA sequence: TGCAGCGTCGCCGTTCTAGCGGGAATAGGGAATGAGCAGTTCTTC.